This passage covers 2 T cell receptor beta chains from one sample sequenced in a study of blood T cells in healthy people across ages. Next came a second PCR, run for about 6 to 12 cycles, which used a sample-barcoded 5' primer along with a J-beta primer mix. TCRdb re-called the 5' RACE reads through MiXCR, storing one row per CDR3 protein. The data hold around 1,000,000 distinct CDR3 sequences, with under 30% observed a single time. A further study also used this sample, focusing on T cells of mothers and their children.

The sample taken for sequencing was blood. The receptor source for this set is a girl under 10 years old in good health.

The CDR3 here is CSASSPSGLDETQYF. DNA for the CDR3: TGCAGTGCTAGTTCCCCCTCAGGACTAGACGAGACCCAGTACTTC. The J gene is TRBJ2-5, the V gene TRBV20-1, with 7 bases identical to TRBD2. Germline-derived CDR1 and CDR2 are DFQATT and SNEGSKA (reference sequence). The CDR3 runs 15 residues. The junction had 12 bases not matched to a gene; V was cut back by 3 bases and J by 5 bases.

V and J are TRBV2 and TRBJ2-1; no clear D gene. Germline CDR1 reads SNHLY; CDR2 reads FYNNEI. The V and J ends lost 3 bases and 9 bases respectively, with 9 bases between them. The CDR3 length is 12 residues. CDR3 coding DNA: TGTGCCAGCAGTGATGGTTTCGGTGAGCAGTTCTTC. It encodes CASSDGFGEQFF.